Listed here are 21 T cell receptor beta chains from one sample, sequenced in a study of T cell responses to AZD1222 COVID-19 vaccine. Sequenced by immunoSEQ multiplex PCR; TCRdb stores in-frame clones only, minus some. The sample lists under 170,000 clones, roughly 90% occurring once. Sequenced here: peripheral blood, sampled 28 days after the second AZD1222 dose. The receptors derive from an adult who received the AZD1222 COVID-19 vaccine.

The CDR3 spells CASSRGAANTEAFF. The CDR3 DNA follows: TGTGCCAGCAGCCGCGGGGCAGCGAACACTGAAGCTTTCTTT. The V gene is TRBV5-4, the J gene TRBJ1-1, with D perhaps matching TRBD1 (5 bases). The germline V gene has CDR1 SGHNT and CDR2 YYREEE (reference sequence). Trimming removed 4 bases from V and 1 base from J, with 11 bases in between. This CDR3 region has 14 residues.

The rearrangement uses TRBV7-2 and TRBJ1-1; TRBD1 is a possible D gene (5 bases). This CDR3 is 15 amino acids long. V lost 5 bases, J lost 0 bases, and 13 bases lay in between. Germline CDR1 and CDR2: SGHTA and FQGNSA. The CDR3 nucleotides are TGTGCCAGCAGCACCCGGGGACTCCTGAACACTGAAGCTTTCTTT. Its protein is CASSTRGLLNTEAFF. Together with reference TRBV7-2 and TRBJ1-1, the CDR3 gives the full variable domain: GAGVSQSPSNKVTEKGKDVELRCDPISGHTALYWYRQSLGQGLEFLIYFQGNSAPDKSGLPSDRFSAERTGGSVSTLTIQRTQQEDSAVYLCASSTRGLLNTEAFFGQGTRLTVV.

This clone was detected only once. This chain connects TRBV7-8 to TRBJ1-1, with TRBD1 matching over 9 bases. Trimming removed 4 bases from V and 4 bases from J; junction bases left unmatched: 7. Germline-derived CDR1 and CDR2 are SGHVS and FQNEAQ. The CDR3 runs 15 residues. CDR3 nucleotides: TGTGCCAGCAGCTGGGACAGGGTGATTCCCACTGAAGCTTTCTTT. Translation gives CASSWDRVIPTEAFF.

The chain combines TRBV5-1 with TRBJ1-3, with D unresolved. CDR1 is SGHRS and CDR2 is YFSETQ in the germline V gene. This CDR3 comprises 17 residues. Deletions cut 0 bases from V and 2 bases from J, with 15 bases between. The CDR3 region has the DNA TGCGCCAGCAGCTTGGTCTCGTCCTCTCCCCCTGGAAACACCATATATTTT. Translating gives CASSLVSSSPPGNTIYF.

This chain uses TRBV15 with TRBJ1-3; no clear D gene. From germline, CDR1 is LNHNV and CDR2 YYDKDF (reference sequence). V lost 1 base and J 2 bases, leaving 9 bases between the germline ends. The CDR3 totals 15 residues. The CDR3 reads CATSRVRAAGNTIYF. Written as DNA, the CDR3 is TGTGCCACCAGCAGAGTGAGGGCGGCTGGAAACACCATATATTTT.

This clone was observed a single time. This rearrangement joins TRBV27 to TRBJ2-3; perhaps TRBD2 as D (5 bases). The CDR3 is 15 amino acids. V lost 10 bases, J lost 4 bases, and 21 bases lay in between. Per the germline V gene, CDR1 is MNHEY and CDR2 is SMNVEV (reference sequence). CDR3 region: CATRGVPGISDTQYF. The CDR3 DNA reads TGTGCCACTCGAGGCGTACCCGGGATATCAGATACGCAGTATTTT.

The chain couples TRBV29-1 to TRBJ2-5; 8 bases align to TRBD1. Trimming at V came to 3 bases and at J to 7 bases, leaving 16 bases not matched to a gene. This CDR3 contains 16 residues. The germline V gene has CDR1 SQVTM and CDR2 ANQGSEA. As DNA, the CDR3 is TGCAGCGTTGATCTCCCCCGGGACAGGTCACCGGGGACCCAGTACTTC. It yields the protein CSVDLPRDRSPGTQYF.

J is TRBJ2-7 and V is TRBV5-4, with 9 positions matching TRBD2. The CDR3 loop spans 16 amino acids. The ends lost 3 bases at V and 4 bases at J; junction bases unmatched: 11. In germline, CDR1 is SGHNT, CDR2 YYREEE (reference sequence). For the CDR3, the DNA is TGTGCCAGCAGCTCGTATATTAGCGGGAGAGTGTACGAGCAGTACTTC. Encoded protein: CASSSYISGRVYEQYF. Full variable domain (rest looked up from reference TRBV5-4 and TRBJ2-7): ETGVTQSPTHLIKTRGQQVTLRCSSQSGHNTVSWYQQALGQGPQFIFQYYREEENGRGNFPPRFSGLQFPNYSSELNVNALELDDSALYLCASSSYISGRVYEQYFGPGTRLTVT.

This sequence joins TRBV12-3 or TRBV12-4 and TRBJ1-1; D gene unclear. V lost 3 bases and J 8 bases, leaving 13 bases between the germline ends. There are 13 residues in the CDR3. Written as DNA, the CDR3 is TGTGCCAGCAGTTTTCGACTGCCCTCGGAAGCTTTCTTT. Amino acid sequence: CASSFRLPSEAFF.

This chain joins TRBV6-2 or TRBV6-3 and TRBJ1-5; D is possibly TRBD1 (5 bases). The CDR3 is 15 amino acids. V was trimmed by 5 bases and J by 6 bases, leaving 17 bases between them. The V gene's germline CDR1 is MNHEY and CDR2 SVGEGT. This chain's CDR3 is CASSKRPGEGQPQHF. Here the CDR3 DNA reads TGTGCCAGCAGTAAGAGACCGGGGGAGGGTCAGCCCCAGCATTTT.

The CDR3 protein is CASSVVLGEQFF. The CDR3 region has the DNA TGTGCCAGCAGCGTAGTCTTGGGGGAGCAGTTCTTC. The chain uses TRBV9 and TRBJ2-1; D gene unclear. The CDR3 consists of 12 residues. Germline CDR1 is SGDLS and CDR2 is YYNGEE. V dropped 0 bases and J dropped 10 bases, with 8 bases sitting between them. The complete variable domain, with remaining parts taken from reference TRBV9 and TRBJ2-1, reads DSGVTQTPKHLITATGQRVTLRCSPRSGDLSVYWYQQSLDQGLQFLIQYYNGEERAKGNILERFSAQQFPDLHSELNLSSLELGDSALYFCASSVVLGEQFFGPGTRLTVL.

This clone has just one count. The chain couples TRBV24-1 to TRBJ1-2; 8 bases fit TRBD1. The V gene end was trimmed by 6 bases and the J gene end by 6 bases; junction bases not matched to a gene: 8. The CDR3 is 14 amino acids. CDR1 and CDR2 from the germline V gene are KGHDR and SFDVKD. The CDR3 reads CATSPGGAGDGYTF. The CDR3, as DNA: TGTGCCACCAGTCCAGGGGGCGCGGGGGATGGCTACACCTTC.

J is TRBJ2-5 and V is TRBV5-1; no firm D call. The CDR3 loop spans 13 amino acids. The germline V gene has CDR1 SGHRS and CDR2 YFSETQ. V lost 0 bases and J 2 bases, leaving 5 bases between the germline ends. CDR3 region: CASSLEGQETQYF. DNA of the CDR3: TGCGCCAGCAGCTTGGAAGGGCAAGAGACCCAGTACTTC.

V is TRBV2 and J is TRBJ2-3, with 8 bases aligning to TRBD1. Trimming at V came to 1 base and at J to 2 bases, leaving 17 bases not matched to a gene. Germline V gene lookup returns CDR1 SNHLY and CDR2 FYNNEI. The CDR3 totals 20 residues. CDR3: CASSEDGIVFWDRLTDTQYF. The CDR3 coding sequence is TGTGCCAGCAGTGAAGATGGTATAGTCTTTTGGGACAGGCTCACAGATACGCAGTATTTT. Full variable domain (remainder filled in from reference TRBV2 and TRBJ2-3): EPEVTQTPSHQVTQMGQEVILRCVPISNHLYFYWYRQILGQKVEFLVSFYNNEISEKSEIFDDQFSVERPDGSNFTLKIRSTKLEDSAMYFCASSEDGIVFWDRLTDTQYFGPGTRLTVL.

This chain links TRBV7-3 with TRBJ2-4; tentative D call: TRBD1 (6 bases). The CDR3 length is 16 residues. The V gene's germline CDR1 is SGHTA and CDR2 FQGTGA. V dropped 3 bases and J dropped 3 bases, with 15 bases sitting between them. The CDR3 coding sequence is TGTGCCAGCAGCTTTGCCTACTCAGGGGACAAAAACATTCAGTACTTC. Translated, it gives CASSFAYSGDKNIQYF.

V and J are TRBV27 and TRBJ2-2; 9 nucleotides agree with TRBD1. Germline V lookup: CDR1 MNHEY, CDR2 SMNVEV (reference sequence). Trimming cost V 6 bases and J 6 bases; bases outside gene matches: 11. The CDR3 extends over 16 amino acids. Here the CDR3 reads CASRARDRDWSGELFF. The CDR3 coding sequence is TGTGCCAGCAGGGCCCGGGACAGGGATTGGTCCGGGGAGCTGTTTTTT.

Regarding this clone: The sample carries other DNA sequences with the same CDR3. The V and J genes are TRBV24-1 and TRBJ2-7; no firm D call. The V gene's germline CDR1 is KGHDR and CDR2 SFDVKD. The CDR3 is 11 residues long. The germline V and J ends were trimmed by 3 bases and 3 bases, with 2 bases remaining between them. The CDR3 region has the DNA TGTGCCACCAGTGATCTCTACGAGCAGTACTTC. It codes for CATSDLYEQYF.

This chain uses TRBV3-1 (or the pseudogene TRBV3-2) with TRBJ2-1; no reliable D call. Germline CDR1 reads LGHDT; CDR2 reads YNNKEL (reference sequence). The CDR3 covers 14 residues. V lost 8 bases to trimming and J lost 4 bases, with 15 bases between them. This chain's CDR3 is CASLGRVRYNEQFF. CDR3 DNA: TGTGCCAGCCTGGGCCGGGTAAGGTACAATGAGCAGTTCTTC.

The CDR3 is CASWTSQETQYF. In nucleotides, the CDR3 is TGTGCCAGCTGGACTAGCCAAGAGACCCAGTACTTC. This chain links TRBV27 with TRBJ2-5, with 7 bases fitting TRBD2. V was clipped by 8 bases and J by 1 base; unmatched bases: 1. In germline, CDR1 is MNHEY, CDR2 SMNVEV (reference sequence). This CDR3 spans 12 amino acids.

The chain uses TRBV19 and TRBJ2-7; 7 positions match TRBD1. Per the germline V gene, CDR1 is LNHDA and CDR2 is SQIVND (reference sequence). The CDR3 has 14 amino acids. V was pared by 6 bases and J by 0 bases, with 5 bases of the junction left unmatched. The CDR3 region is CASRKDRVSYEQYF. The CDR3 DNA is TGTGCCAGTAGAAAAGACAGGGTCTCCTACGAGCAGTACTTC.

Written as DNA, the CDR3 is TGTGCCAGCAGCTTAGTTGCAGTCCCCTACGAGCAGTACTTC. It translates to CASSLVAVPYEQYF. V and J are TRBV7-2 and TRBJ2-7, with D uncertain. CDR3 length: 14 residues. Germline CDR1 reads SGHTA; CDR2 reads FQGNSA. V lost 1 base to trimming and J lost 2 bases, with 9 bases between them.